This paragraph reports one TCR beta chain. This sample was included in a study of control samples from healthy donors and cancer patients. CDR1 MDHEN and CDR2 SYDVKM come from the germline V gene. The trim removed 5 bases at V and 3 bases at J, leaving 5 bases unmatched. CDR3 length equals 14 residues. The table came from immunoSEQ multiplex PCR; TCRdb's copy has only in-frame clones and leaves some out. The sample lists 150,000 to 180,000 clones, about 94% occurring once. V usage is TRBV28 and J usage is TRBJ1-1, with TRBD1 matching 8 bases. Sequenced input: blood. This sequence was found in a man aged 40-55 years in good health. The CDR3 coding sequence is TGTGCCAGCAGTCCAGGACAGGGTGACACTGAAGCTTTCTTT. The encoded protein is CASSPGQGDTEAFF.